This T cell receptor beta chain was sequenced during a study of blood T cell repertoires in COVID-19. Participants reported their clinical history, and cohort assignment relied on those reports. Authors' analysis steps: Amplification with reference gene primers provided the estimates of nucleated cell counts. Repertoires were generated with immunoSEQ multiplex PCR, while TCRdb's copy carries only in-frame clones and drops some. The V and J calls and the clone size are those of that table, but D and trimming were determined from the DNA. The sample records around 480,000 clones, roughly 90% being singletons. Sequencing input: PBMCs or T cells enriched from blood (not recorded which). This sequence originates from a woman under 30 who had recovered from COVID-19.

The chain's CDR3 is CAWRAPTGDLYNSPLHF. CDR3 coding DNA: TGTGCCTGGAGGGCCCCGACAGGGGACCTCTATAATTCACCCCTCCACTTT. This chain uses TRBV30 with TRBJ1-6; 8 positions match TRBD1. This CDR3 has 17 amino acids. Germline V lookup: CDR1 GTSNPN, CDR2 SVGIG (reference sequence). Trimming took 3 bases from V and 3 from J; bases not matched to a gene: 10.